One sample yielded the 26 T cell receptor beta chains listed below, sequenced in a study of graft-versus-host responses after intestinal transplantation. For these receptors, no antigen is known. Here immunoSEQ multiplex PCR was the method, and the copy in TCRdb shows in-frame clones only, minus some. This table holds about 88,000 clones, about 94% found once. Sequences were derived from unstimulated CD4+ T cells sorted from spleen or lymph node cells, sampled before transplant. The origin of the receptors is a human donor who was the organ donor for an intestinal transplant.

This chain links TRBV6-6 with TRBJ1-6; D may be TRBD1 (5 bases). This CDR3 has 15 amino acids. The germline gives CDR1 MNHNY, CDR2 SVGAGI (reference sequence). Trimming took 5 bases from V and 6 from J, leaving 14 bases between them. Written as DNA, the CDR3 is TGTGCCAGCAGTGGGGGACCTCTCACTAATTCACCCCTCCACTTT. Translating gives CASSGGPLTNSPLHF.

CDR3 coding DNA: TGTGCCAGCCACACGGGGAACTATGGCTACACCTTC. Amino acids: CASHTGNYGYTF. The gene calls are TRBV2 and TRBJ1-2; D remains ambiguous. The germline gives CDR1 SNHLY, CDR2 FYNNEI. V lost 8 bases and J 2 bases, leaving 9 bases between the germline ends. CDR3 length: 12 residues.

The gene calls are TRBV28 and TRBJ1-5; tentatively, D is TRBD1 (6 bases). The CDR3 extends over 18 amino acids. Trimming took 6 bases from V and 0 from J, leaving 21 bases between them. CDR1 is MDHEN and CDR2 is SYDVKM in the germline V gene. The CDR3, as DNA: TGTGCCAGCAGCCCATTAGGGGGAATGGAGAATAGCAATCAGCCCCAGCATTTT. Amino acids: CASSPLGGMENSNQPQHF.

The rearrangement uses TRBV7-9 and TRBJ1-5, with D uncertain. Germline CDR1 SEHNR, CDR2 FQNEAQ (reference sequence). V was cut by 6 bases and J by 7 bases, with 19 bases left in between. This CDR3 has 15 amino acids. The CDR3: CASSFDPPREQPQHF. The CDR3 DNA is TGTGCCAGCAGTTTCGACCCACCGCGGGAACAGCCCCAGCATTTT.

The chain is built from TRBV6-1 and TRBJ1-6, with D perhaps matching TRBD1 (5 bases). The V and J ends lost 4 bases and 14 bases respectively, with 21 bases between them. The CDR3 is 15 residues long. Germline-derived CDR1 and CDR2 are MNHNS and SASEGT. The CDR3 protein is CASSARGELFGALHF. DNA for the CDR3: TGTGCCAGCAGTGCCCGGGGGGAGTTATTCGGGGCCCTCCACTTT.

J is TRBJ1-1 and V is TRBV6-1, with D unresolved. CDR1 is MNHNS, CDR2 SASEGT, per germline. V was pared by 8 bases and J by 1 base, with 14 bases between. This CDR3 contains 14 residues. CDR3 nucleotide sequence: TGTGCCAGCCTCTTTACCCGGGAGAACACTGAAGCTTTCTTT. Its translation: CASLFTRENTEAFF.

The rearrangement links TRBV10-1 to TRBJ1-1; D call uncertain. The CDR3 is 12 amino acids. Germline CDR1 is WNHNN and CDR2 is SYGVQD (reference sequence). V lost 4 bases and J 1 base, leaving 4 bases between the germline ends. The CDR3 reads CASSVRNTEAFF. As DNA, the CDR3 is TGCGCCAGCAGTGTGAGGAACACTGAAGCTTTCTTT.

In DNA, the CDR3 is TGTGCCACCTTAGCGACACATAGCAATCAGCCCCAGCATTTT. Its protein product is CATLATHSNQPQHF. The genes are TRBV9 and TRBJ1-5; unclear D gene. Germline V CDR1 and CDR2: SGDLS, YYNGEE. The CDR3 loop spans 14 amino acids. The germline V and J ends were trimmed by 9 bases and 0 bases, with 13 bases remaining between them.

The genes are TRBV7-2 and TRBJ2-7; D is possibly TRBD1 (5 bases). Germline-derived CDR1 and CDR2 are SGHTA and FQGNSA. The CDR3 is 13 residues long. V was clipped by 2 bases and J by 3 bases, with 8 bases between them. The CDR3, as DNA: TGTGCCAGCAGCTTACTCGACAGCTACGAGCAGTACTTC. Its protein is CASSLLDSYEQYF.

The chain couples TRBV5-1 to TRBJ2-3; 8 positions match TRBD1. Unmatched junction bases numbered 7, after V lost 4 bases and J lost 6 bases. The germline V gene encodes CDR1 SGHRS and CDR2 YFSETQ. The CDR3 sequence is 14 residues long. CDR3 nucleotide sequence: TGCGCCAGCAGCCAGCAGGGGGCTCGTGATACGCAGTATTTT. Its protein is CASSQQGARDTQYF.

V is TRBV28 and J is TRBJ1-5; TRBD1 is a possible D gene (6 bases). There are 15 residues in the CDR3. Germline loops: CDR1 MDHEN, CDR2 SYDVKM. Trimming pared 8 bases from V and 4 bases from J, leaving 18 bases between. The CDR3 spells CASEGPGQKNQPQHF. CDR3 DNA sequence: TGTGCCAGCGAAGGTCCCGGACAGAAGAATCAGCCCCAGCATTTT.

The V gene is TRBV19, the J gene TRBJ1-5, with D tentatively TRBD1 (5 bases). The CDR3 extends over 13 amino acids. Germline V gene sequence: CDR1 LNHDA, CDR2 SQIVND (reference sequence). Trimming cost V 6 bases and J 9 bases, with 15 bases left between them. The CDR3 coding sequence is TGTGCCAGTAGCCCTACCGACAGAGGGCCCCAGCATTTT. It encodes CASSPTDRGPQHF.

The rearrangement joins TRBV5-1 to TRBJ2-7; D is perhaps TRBD2 (6 bases). V was cut by 5 bases and J by 3 bases, with 18 bases left in between. Looked up from germline, CDR1 is SGHRS and CDR2 is YFSETQ. The CDR3 runs 15 residues. The CDR3 loop is CASSTFTGVHYEQYF. In nucleotides, the CDR3 is TGCGCCAGCAGTACGTTCACGGGGGTACACTACGAGCAGTACTTC.

CDR3 sequence: CASSYGVRTSPLHF. CDR3 nucleotide sequence: TGTGCCAGCAGTTACGGGGTGAGGACTTCACCCCTCCACTTT. This chain joins TRBV6-5 and TRBJ1-6; D is ambiguous. The V end was cut by 2 bases, the J end by 9 bases, with 11 bases between. The CDR3 is made up of 14 amino acids. The V gene's germline CDR1 is MNHEY and CDR2 SVGAGI.

V and J are TRBV9 and TRBJ1-5; the D is unclear. This CDR3 spans 13 amino acids. From germline, CDR1 is SGDLS and CDR2 YYNGEE. Trimming pared 4 bases from V and 5 bases from J, leaving 10 bases between. The CDR3 loop is CASSPDTYQPQHF. The CDR3 coding sequence is TGTGCCAGCAGCCCTGATACTTATCAGCCCCAGCATTTT.

The chain recombines TRBV7-2 with TRBJ2-7, with 7 bases matching TRBD1. Germline CDR1 SGHTA, CDR2 FQGNSA. This CDR3 region has 15 residues. The ends lost 1 base at V and 2 bases at J; junction bases unmatched: 5. The CDR3 nucleotides read TGTGCCAGCAGCTTAGTAGGGCAGGGGGCCTACGAGCAGTACTTC. Translation: CASSLVGQGAYEQYF. Together with reference TRBV7-2 and TRBJ2-7, the CDR3 gives the full variable domain: GAGVSQSPSNKVTEKGKDVELRCDPISGHTALYWYRQSLGQGLEFLIYFQGNSAPDKSGLPSDRFSAERTGGSVSTLTIQRTQQEDSAVYLCASSLVGQGAYEQYFGPGTRLTVT.

The chain uses TRBV6-6 and TRBJ1-2, with a weak D call TRBD1 (5 bases). Looked up from germline, CDR1 is MNHNY and CDR2 is SVGAGI (reference sequence). This CDR3 is built from 14 residues. The ends were cut back, 2 bases at V and 3 bases at J, with 10 bases in the middle. CDR3 nucleotides: TGTGCCAGCAGTTACGGGAGGGGTGACTATGGCTACACCTTC. Encoded protein: CASSYGRGDYGYTF.

J is TRBJ2-6 and V is TRBV5-1; the match to TRBD1 covers 10 bases. Germline assignment: CDR1 SGHRS and CDR2 YFSETQ. The CDR3 consists of 18 residues. The V gene end was trimmed by 5 bases and the J gene end by 2 bases; junction bases not matched to a gene: 10. CDR3 amino acids: CASRLPGQGLPGANVLTF. CDR3 DNA sequence: TGCGCCAGCAGGTTACCGGGACAGGGGCTTCCTGGGGCCAACGTCCTGACTTTC.

The chain couples TRBV13 to TRBJ2-6; 9 bases line up with TRBD2. Germline V gives CDR1 PRHDT, CDR2 FYEKMQ (reference sequence). The CDR3 has 17 residues. Trimming at V came to 8 bases and at J to 1 base, leaving 9 bases not matched to a gene. The CDR3 DNA is TGTGCCAGCTGCGCGGGGGGGCGCTTTTCTGGGGCCAACGTCCTGACTTTC. This sequence encodes CASCAGGRFSGANVLTF.

With respect to this clone: Other DNA sequences of this sample code for an identical CDR3. The chain is built from TRBV5-1 and TRBJ2-7, with 8 positions matching TRBD1. Germline CDR1 and CDR2: SGHRS and YFSETQ. J lost 4 bases, V lost 0 bases, and 3 bases had no gene match. The CDR3 sequence is 14 residues long. In DNA, the CDR3 is TGCGCCAGCAGCTTGGGACAGGGGTCGTACGAGCAGTACTTC. Its protein product is CASSLGQGSYEQYF.

The gene calls are TRBV6-1 and TRBJ2-7, with D perhaps TRBD1 (8 bases). Germline-derived CDR1 and CDR2 are MNHNS and SASEGT. The CDR3 is made up of 18 amino acids. V shed 4 bases and J shed 1 base, with 23 bases lying between them. CDR3 region: CASSALGGGQALSYEQYF. In DNA, the CDR3 is TGTGCCAGCAGTGCATTGGGGGGGGGACAGGCGCTATCCTACGAGCAGTACTTC.

V gene TRBV6-5 combines with J gene TRBJ2-7; possibly TRBD1 for D (5 bases). The germline gives CDR1 MNHEY, CDR2 SVGAGI. V was trimmed by 6 bases and J by 7 bases, leaving 19 bases between them. The CDR3 length is 14 residues. In DNA form, the CDR3 reads TGTGCCAGCAGAGCTTTCACAGGTACGGAGGAGCAGTACTTC. Amino acid sequence: CASRAFTGTEEQYF.

The rearrangement links TRBV27 to TRBJ2-2; no clear D. The germline V gene has CDR1 MNHEY and CDR2 SMNVEV (reference sequence). The CDR3 loop spans 14 amino acids. Trimming left V 0 bases short and J 4 bases short, with 6 bases between. As DNA, the CDR3 is TGTGCCAGCAGTTTATCCACGGGCACCGGGGAGCTGTTTTTT. Its translation is CASSLSTGTGELFF.

The chain combines TRBV11-1 with TRBJ2-7, with 9 bases matching TRBD1. The CDR3 contains 16 residues. The J segment lost 1 base and the V segment lost 5 bases, leaving 9 bases of the junction unmatched. Germline CDR1 is SGHAT and CDR2 is FQDESV (reference sequence). The CDR3 nucleotides read TGTGCCAGCAGCCCCCTGGGGACAGGGAAGTCCTACGAGCAGTACTTC. Translated: CASSPLGTGKSYEQYF.

This chain joins TRBV5-5 and TRBJ1-4; TRBD1 might be the D (5 bases). The CDR3 loop spans 15 amino acids. Germline values: CDR1 SGHKS, CDR2 YYEKEE (reference sequence). Trimming left V 4 bases short and J 7 bases short, with 17 bases between. The CDR3 nucleotides are TGTGCCAGCAGCCCCGCCGTAGGGGCAGGTGAAAAACTGTTTTTT. Its protein is CASSPAVGAGEKLFF.

The chain carries TRBV6-4 and TRBJ2-1; 13 bases map to TRBD2. Unmatched junction bases numbered 9, after V lost 6 bases and J lost 1 base. Per germline, CDR1 MRHNA and CDR2 SNTAGT. The CDR3 has 18 residues. The DNA of the CDR3 is TGTGCCAGCAGCCCTAGACTAGCGGGGGGCGGGTCCTACAATGAGCAGTTCTTC. Protein product: CASSPRLAGGGSYNEQFF.